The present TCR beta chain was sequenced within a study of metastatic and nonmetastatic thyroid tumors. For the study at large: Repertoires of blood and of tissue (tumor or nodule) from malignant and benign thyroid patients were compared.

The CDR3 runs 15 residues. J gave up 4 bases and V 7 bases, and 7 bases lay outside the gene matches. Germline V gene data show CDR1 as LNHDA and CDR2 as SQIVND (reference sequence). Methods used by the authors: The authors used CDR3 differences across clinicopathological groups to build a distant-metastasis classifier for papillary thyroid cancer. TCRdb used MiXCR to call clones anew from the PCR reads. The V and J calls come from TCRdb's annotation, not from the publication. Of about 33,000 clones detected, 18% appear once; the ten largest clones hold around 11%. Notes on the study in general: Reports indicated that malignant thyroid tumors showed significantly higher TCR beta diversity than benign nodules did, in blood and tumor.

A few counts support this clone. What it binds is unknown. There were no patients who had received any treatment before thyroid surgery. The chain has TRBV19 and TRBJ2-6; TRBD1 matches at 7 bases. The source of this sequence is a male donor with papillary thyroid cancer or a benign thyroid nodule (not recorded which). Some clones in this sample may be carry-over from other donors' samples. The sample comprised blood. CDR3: CASNQGVSGANVLTF. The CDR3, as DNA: TGTGCCAGTAACCAGGGGGTTTCGGGGGCCAACGTCCTGACTTTC.